The 9 T cell receptor beta chains below were found in one sample sequenced in a study of blood T cell repertoires in COVID-19 (TCRdb year 2020). The protocol used for the library was the immunoSEQ multiplex PCR assay. This is the immuneACCESS table as TCRdb keeps it, with only in-frame sequences that have V and J called. A part of the clones is gone; compared with another copy, unresolved V genes explain less than half, and the rest is unexplained. In this sample the table shows 80,000 to 100,000 clones, approximately 79% of which occur a single time. Of the sample, roughly 4% falls within the top ten clones. The sample consisted of peripheral blood. The receptor set was obtained from a man between 65 and 85 years old with COVID-19, enrolled during active disease.

The rearrangement joins TRBV29-1 to TRBJ2-1, with 11 bases that match TRBD2. Germline assignment: CDR1 SQVTM and CDR2 ANQGSEA. CDR3 size: 18 residues. Trimming cost V 1 base and J 7 bases; bases outside gene matches: 15. Here the CDR3 DNA reads TGCAGCGTTGAAGGCGGTCTTTCAGGGACTAGCGGTTTAAATGAGCAGTTCTTC. Protein: CSVEGGLSGTSGLNEQFF.

V and J are TRBV27 and TRBJ2-3; D not resolved. Germline V gene sequence: CDR1 MNHEY, CDR2 SMNVEV (reference sequence). The CDR3 is made up of 15 amino acids. V gave up 2 bases and J gave up 1 base, with 10 bases separating them. This CDR3 reads CASSLGSQRTDTQYF. The CDR3 DNA follows: TGTGCCAGCAGTTTAGGTAGCCAACGCACAGATACGCAGTATTTT.

V and J are TRBV7-3 and TRBJ2-2; TRBD1 is a possible D gene (6 bases). The germline V gene has CDR1 SGHTA and CDR2 FQGTGA. The CDR3 is 14 amino acids. V lost 4 bases and J lost 3, with 9 bases in between. The CDR3 spells CASSSHRDTGELFF. The CDR3 DNA follows: TGTGCCAGCAGCTCCCACAGGGACACCGGGGAGCTGTTTTTT. Filled out from reference TRBV7-3 and TRBJ2-2, the complete variable domain reads GAGVSQTPSNKVTEKGKYVELRCDPISGHTALYWYRQSLGQGPEFLIYFQGTGAADDSGLPNDRFFAVRPEGSVSTLKIQRTERGDSAVYLCASSSHRDTGELFFGEGSRLTVL.

In DNA form, the CDR3 reads TGTGCCAGCACTAACGGCGCCGGGACTCTGAACACTGAAGCTTTCTTT. The encoded protein is CASTNGAGTLNTEAFF. J is TRBJ1-1 and V is TRBV27; tentatively, D is TRBD1 (5 bases). V lost 7 bases and J lost 0, with 18 bases in between. Germline V gene sequence: CDR1 MNHEY, CDR2 SMNVEV (reference sequence). CDR3 size: 16 residues.

This clone is a singleton in its sample. This chain joins TRBV6-5 and TRBJ2-3, with 11 bases lining up with TRBD2. CDR1 is MNHEY, CDR2 SVGAGI, per germline. CDR3 length equals 16 residues. J was trimmed by 1 base and V by 2 bases; bases with no gene match: 2. CDR3 sequence reads: CASSYKTSGGTDTQYF. CDR3 in DNA: TGTGCCAGCAGTTACAAGACTAGCGGGGGCACAGATACGCAGTATTTT.

This clone was found a few times. This chain uses TRBV4-3 with TRBJ2-6; D is unclear. The ends were cut back, 5 bases at V and 4 bases at J, with 6 bases in the middle. The CDR3 runs to 13 residues. Per the germline V gene, CDR1 is LGHNA and CDR2 is YSLEER. Written as DNA, the CDR3 is TGCGCCAGCAGCATCCTCGGGGCCAACGTCCTGACTTTC. Its translation is CASSILGANVLTF.

This clone is a singleton in its sample. This chain links TRBV24-1 with TRBJ2-6; TRBD2 matches 8 bases. V shed 3 bases, J shed 13 bases, and the junction held 4 bases outside the gene matches. The germline CDR1 and CDR2 sequences are KGHDR and SFDVKD. The CDR3 length is 13 residues. CDR3 residues: CATSDGRGEVLTF. In nucleotides, the CDR3 is TGTGCCACCAGTGATGGGCGGGGGGAAGTCCTGACTTTC.

This CDR3 is CASSPQDRASYEQYF. CDR3 DNA sequence: TGTGCCAGCAGTCCCCAGGACAGGGCCTCCTACGAGCAGTACTTC. The V gene is TRBV6-5, the J gene TRBJ2-7, with 8 bases that match TRBD1. This CDR3 spans 15 amino acids. Germline trimming cut 5 bases from V and 0 bases from J; bases unmatched to any gene: 6. Germline-derived CDR1 and CDR2 are MNHEY and SVGAGI.

The chain recombines TRBV27 with TRBJ1-6; maybe TRBD1 (6 bases). Germline V gives CDR1 MNHEY, CDR2 SMNVEV (reference sequence). The CDR3 sequence is 15 residues long. Trimming removed 0 bases at V and 7 bases at J, with 10 bases between. The chain's CDR3 is CASSLSEQGNSPLHF. Written as DNA, the CDR3 is TGTGCCAGCAGTTTATCCGAACAGGGAAATTCACCCCTCCACTTT.